This T cell receptor (beta chain) was identified in a study of identical twins. One entry per CDR3 protein results from TCRdb running MiXCR on the 5' RACE reads. Here the sample spans under 900,000 distinct CDR3 sequences, 9% to 15% being singletons. The CDR3 runs 15 residues. The V end was cut by 7 bases, the J end by 0 bases, with 14 bases between. This clonotype came up many times. The sample also formed part of further work on yellow fever vaccine responses in identical twins.

The sample comprised PBMCs. This sequence originates from a woman under 30 in good health. The rearrangement uses TRBV12-3 or TRBV12-4 and TRBJ2-3; D assignment may be TRBD1 or TRBD2 (7 bases each). For the CDR3, the DNA is TGTGCCAGCACCGCCAGGGGGGGGAGCACAGATACGCAGTATTTT. It specifies CASTARGGSTDTQYF.